This T cell receptor (beta chain) was sequenced in a study of T cell repertoires in cytomegalovirus infection. Whole-study findings and limits: CMV-specific HLA-C-restricted TCR beta clonotypes dominated the ex vivo response.

TCRdb processed the reads anew with MiXCR; each CDR3 protein has one entry. The table shows approximately 1,000,000 distinct CDR3 sequences, with around 30% occurring only once. Notes on this clonotype: Its cognate antigen is unknown.

This CDR3 contains 11 residues. Germline V gene sequence: CDR1 LNHDA, CDR2 SQIVND (reference sequence). The chain recombines TRBV19 with TRBJ1-5; weak D call: TRBD1 (6 bases). Sequenced material: cultured CD8+ T cells from PBMCs, taken from culture after CMV antigen stimulation. This sequence originates from a human donor in good health (CMV status not recorded). Some clones in this sample may be carry-over from other donors' samples. The CDR3: CAGGGAQPQHF. The DNA for the CDR3 is TGTGCGGGGGGGGGGGCTCAGCCCCAGCATTTT. The complete variable domain, with remaining parts taken from reference TRBV19 and TRBJ1-5, reads DGGITQSPKYLFRKEGQNVTLSCEQNLNHDAMYWYRQDPGQGLRLIYYSQIVNDFQKGDIAEGYSVSREKKESFPLTVTSAQKNPTAFYLCAGGGAQPQHFGDGTRLSIL.